The sequence of this T cell receptor (beta chain) was determined in a study of T cell repertoires in cytomegalovirus infection. For the study at large: Matching HLA type, along with CMV infection, was indicated by public TCR beta signatures.

The V and J ends lost 0 bases and 2 bases, in that order; junction bases with no gene match: 25. Germline loops: CDR1 MNHEY, CDR2 SMNVEV (reference sequence). CDR3 length: 23 residues. As concerns this clonotype: What it binds is unknown.

Each CDR3 protein gets one entry after TCRdb re-called the reads with MiXCR. The sample includes 500,000 to 600,000 distinct CDR3 sequences, about 17% seen only once; the top ten take roughly a quarter. General study points: Ex vivo responses were dominated by HLA-C-restricted CMV-specific TCR beta clonotypes. Carriage of CMV together with the relevant HLA was identifiable through cumulative public TCR beta family frequency.

The sequence was collected from a human donor in good health (CMV status not recorded). Some clones in this sample may be carry-over from other donors' samples. The sequenced sample was CD8+ T cells from PBMCs. This chain connects TRBV27 to TRBJ1-5, with 7 bases aligning to TRBD1. CDR3 loop: CASSLSPRVQGRLSIDGNQPQHF. In DNA form, the CDR3 reads TGTGCCAGCAGTTTATCGCCCAGAGTACAGGGGCGACTATCAATAGATGGCAATCAGCCCCAGCATTTT.